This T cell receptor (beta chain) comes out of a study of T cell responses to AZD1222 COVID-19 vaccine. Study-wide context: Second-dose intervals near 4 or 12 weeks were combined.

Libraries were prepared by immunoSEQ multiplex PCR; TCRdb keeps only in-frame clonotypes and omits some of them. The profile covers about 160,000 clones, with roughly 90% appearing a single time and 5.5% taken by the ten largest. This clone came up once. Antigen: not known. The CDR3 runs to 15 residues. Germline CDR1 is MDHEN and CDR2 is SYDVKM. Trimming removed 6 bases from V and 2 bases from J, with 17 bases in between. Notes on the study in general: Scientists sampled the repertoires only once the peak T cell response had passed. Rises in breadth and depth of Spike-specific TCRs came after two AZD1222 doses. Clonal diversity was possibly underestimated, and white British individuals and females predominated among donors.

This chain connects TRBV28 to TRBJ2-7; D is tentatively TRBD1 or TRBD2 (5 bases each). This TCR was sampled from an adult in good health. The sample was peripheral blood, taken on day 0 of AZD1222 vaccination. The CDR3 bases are TGTGCCAGCAGCCGATCCGGGACGGCGACCTACGAGCAGTACTTC. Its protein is CASSRSGTATYEQYF.